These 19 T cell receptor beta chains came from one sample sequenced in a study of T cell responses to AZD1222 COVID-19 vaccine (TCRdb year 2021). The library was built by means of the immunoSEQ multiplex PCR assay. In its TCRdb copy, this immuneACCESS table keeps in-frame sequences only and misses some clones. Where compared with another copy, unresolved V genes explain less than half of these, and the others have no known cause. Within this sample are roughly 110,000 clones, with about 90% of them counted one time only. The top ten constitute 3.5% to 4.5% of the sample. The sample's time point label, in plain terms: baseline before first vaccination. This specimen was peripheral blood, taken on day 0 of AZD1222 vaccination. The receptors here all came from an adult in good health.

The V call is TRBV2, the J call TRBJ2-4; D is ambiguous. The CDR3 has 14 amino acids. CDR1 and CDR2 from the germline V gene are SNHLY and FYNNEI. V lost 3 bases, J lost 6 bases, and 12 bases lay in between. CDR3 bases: TGTGCCAGCAGTGACCTGGGGTTCCCAAACATTCAGTACTTC. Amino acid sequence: CASSDLGFPNIQYF.

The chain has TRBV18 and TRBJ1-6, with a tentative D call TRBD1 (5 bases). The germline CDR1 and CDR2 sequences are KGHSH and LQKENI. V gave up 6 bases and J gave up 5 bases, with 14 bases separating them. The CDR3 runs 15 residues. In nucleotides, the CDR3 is TGTGCCAGCTCCCCGATCGGGGACCATAATTCACCCCTCCACTTT. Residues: CASSPIGDHNSPLHF.

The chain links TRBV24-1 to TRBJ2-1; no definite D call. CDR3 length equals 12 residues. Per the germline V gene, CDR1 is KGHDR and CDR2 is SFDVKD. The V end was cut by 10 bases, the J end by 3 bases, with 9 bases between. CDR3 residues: CATSRSYNEQFF. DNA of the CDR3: TGTGCCACTAGTAGAAGCTACAATGAGCAGTTCTTC.

The CDR3 protein is CSAQPTGTGELFF. CDR3 bases: TGCAGCGCCCAACCTACAGGCACCGGGGAGCTGTTTTTT. V and J are TRBV29-1 and TRBJ2-2, with D possibly matching TRBD1 (5 bases). CDR3 size: 13 residues. In germline, CDR1 is SQVTM, CDR2 ANQGSEA. V lost 7 bases and J 4 bases, leaving 13 bases between the germline ends.

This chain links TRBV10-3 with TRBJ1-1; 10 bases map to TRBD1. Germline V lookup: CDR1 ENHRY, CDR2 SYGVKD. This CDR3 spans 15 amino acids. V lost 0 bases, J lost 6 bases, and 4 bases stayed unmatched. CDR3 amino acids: CAISESLGQGSEAFF. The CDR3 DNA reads TGTGCCATCAGTGAGTCTTTGGGACAGGGGTCTGAAGCTTTCTTT.

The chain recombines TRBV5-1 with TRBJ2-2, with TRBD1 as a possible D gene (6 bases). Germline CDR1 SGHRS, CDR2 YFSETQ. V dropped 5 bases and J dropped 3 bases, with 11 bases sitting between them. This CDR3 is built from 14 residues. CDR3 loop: CASRTDSYTGELFF. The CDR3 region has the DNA TGCGCCAGCAGGACGGACAGCTACACCGGGGAGCTGTTTTTT. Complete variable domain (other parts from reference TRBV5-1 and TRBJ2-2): KAGVTQTPRYLIKTRGQQVTLSCSPISGHRSVSWYQQTPGQGLQFLFEYFSETQRNKGNFPGRFSGRQFSNSRSEMNVSTLELGDSALYLCASRTDSYTGELFFGEGSRLTVL.

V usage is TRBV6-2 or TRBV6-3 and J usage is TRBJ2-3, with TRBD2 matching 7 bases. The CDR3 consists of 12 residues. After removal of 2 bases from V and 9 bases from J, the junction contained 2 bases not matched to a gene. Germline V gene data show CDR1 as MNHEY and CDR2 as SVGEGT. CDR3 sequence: CASSYAGATQYF. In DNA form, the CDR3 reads TGTGCCAGCAGTTACGCGGGAGCGACGCAGTATTTT.

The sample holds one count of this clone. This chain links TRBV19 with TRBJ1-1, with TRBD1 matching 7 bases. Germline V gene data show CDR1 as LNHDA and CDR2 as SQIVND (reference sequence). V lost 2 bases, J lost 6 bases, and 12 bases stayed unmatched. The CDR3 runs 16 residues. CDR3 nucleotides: TGTGCCAGTAGTATAAGGGGGAGGGGACAGACTCCTGAAGCTTTCTTT. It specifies CASSIRGRGQTPEAFF.

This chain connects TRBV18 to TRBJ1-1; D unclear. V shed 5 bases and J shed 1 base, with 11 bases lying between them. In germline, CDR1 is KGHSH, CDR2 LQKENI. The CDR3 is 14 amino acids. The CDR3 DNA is TGTGCCAGCTCAGCCCTTACAGAGAACACTGAAGCTTTCTTT. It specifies CASSALTENTEAFF.

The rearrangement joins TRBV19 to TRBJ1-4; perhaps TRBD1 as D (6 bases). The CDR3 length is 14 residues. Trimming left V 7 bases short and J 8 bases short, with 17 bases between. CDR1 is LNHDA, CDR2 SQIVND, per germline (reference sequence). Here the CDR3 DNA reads TGTGCCAGTACACACCAGGGGTCGGTGGAAAAACTGTTTTTT. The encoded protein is CASTHQGSVEKLFF.

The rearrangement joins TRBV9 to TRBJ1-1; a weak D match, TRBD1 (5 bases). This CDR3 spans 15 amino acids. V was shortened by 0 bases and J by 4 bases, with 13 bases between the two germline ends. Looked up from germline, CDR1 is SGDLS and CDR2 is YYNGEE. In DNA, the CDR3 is TGTGCCAGCAGCGTAGACGCCCAGCAGGGCACTGAAGCTTTCTTT. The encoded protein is CASSVDAQQGTEAFF.

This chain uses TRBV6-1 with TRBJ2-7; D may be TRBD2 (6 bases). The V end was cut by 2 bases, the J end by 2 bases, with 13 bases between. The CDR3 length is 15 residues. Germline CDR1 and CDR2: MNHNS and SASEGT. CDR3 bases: TGTGCCAGCAGTGAATATCCGGGACTTACCTACGAGCAGTACTTC. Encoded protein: CASSEYPGLTYEQYF.

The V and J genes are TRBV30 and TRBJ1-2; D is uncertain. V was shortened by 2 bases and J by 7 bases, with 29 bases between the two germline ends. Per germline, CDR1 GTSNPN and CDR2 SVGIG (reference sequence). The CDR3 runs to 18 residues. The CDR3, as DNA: TGTGCCTGGAGTTTGGGGTGGGCGGAGAGGCGAAGTCTTTCTGGCTACACCTTC. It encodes CAWSLGWAERRSLSGYTF.

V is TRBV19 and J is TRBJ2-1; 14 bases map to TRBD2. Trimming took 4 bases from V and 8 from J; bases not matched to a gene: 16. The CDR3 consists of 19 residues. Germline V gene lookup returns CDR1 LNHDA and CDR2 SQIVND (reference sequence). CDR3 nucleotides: TGTGCCAGTAGTACGCCGGGACTAGCGGGGGCCCTTCGAGGTGATGAGCAGTTCTTC. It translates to CASSTPGLAGALRGDEQFF.

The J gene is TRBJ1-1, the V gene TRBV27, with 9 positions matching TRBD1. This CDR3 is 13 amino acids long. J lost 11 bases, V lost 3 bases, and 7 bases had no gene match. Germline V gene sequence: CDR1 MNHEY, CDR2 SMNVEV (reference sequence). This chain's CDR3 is CASSFDRDREAFF. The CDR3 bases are TGTGCCAGCAGTTTTGACCGGGACAGGGAGGCTTTCTTT.

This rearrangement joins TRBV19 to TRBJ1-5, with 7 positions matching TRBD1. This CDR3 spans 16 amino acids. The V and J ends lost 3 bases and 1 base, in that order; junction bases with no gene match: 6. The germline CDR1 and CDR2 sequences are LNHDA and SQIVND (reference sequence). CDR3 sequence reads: CASSITGALSNQPQHF. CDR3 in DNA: TGTGCCAGTAGTATCACAGGGGCCCTCAGCAATCAGCCCCAGCATTTT.

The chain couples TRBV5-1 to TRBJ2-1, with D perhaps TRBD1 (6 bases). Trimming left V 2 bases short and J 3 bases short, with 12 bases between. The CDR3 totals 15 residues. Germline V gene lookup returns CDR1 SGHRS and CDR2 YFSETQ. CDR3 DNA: TGCGCCAGCAGCTTTAAAACAGGGCTCTACAATGAGCAGTTCTTC. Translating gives CASSFKTGLYNEQFF.

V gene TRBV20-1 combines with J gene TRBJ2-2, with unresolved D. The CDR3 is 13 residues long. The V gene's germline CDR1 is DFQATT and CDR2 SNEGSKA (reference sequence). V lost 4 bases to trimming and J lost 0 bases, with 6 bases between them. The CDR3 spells CSAIEANTGELFF. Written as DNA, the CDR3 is TGCAGTGCTATTGAAGCGAACACCGGGGAGCTGTTTTTT.

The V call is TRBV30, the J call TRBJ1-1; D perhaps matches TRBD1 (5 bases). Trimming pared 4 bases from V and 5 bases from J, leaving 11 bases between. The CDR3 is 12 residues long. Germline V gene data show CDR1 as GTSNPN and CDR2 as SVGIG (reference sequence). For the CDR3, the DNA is TGTGCCTGGACAAGGGGAGGTACTGAAGCTTTCTTT. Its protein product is CAWTRGGTEAFF. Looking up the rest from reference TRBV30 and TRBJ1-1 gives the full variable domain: SQTIHQWPATLVQPVGSPLSLECTVEGTSNPNLYWYRQAAGRGLQLLFYSVGIGQISSEVPQNLSASRPQDRQFILSSKKLLLSDSGFYLCAWTRGGTEAFFGQGTRLTVV.